The 31 T cell receptor beta chains in this list originate from one sample, sequenced in a study of cytomegalovirus exposure and HLA in healthy donors. Assay used: immunoSEQ multiplex PCR; TCRdb lists only in-frame clones, some missing. The sample carries fewer than 90,000 clones, approximately 88% recorded once. The sequencing sample was made of PBMCs. All receptors come from a woman younger than 30 in good health and CMV-seropositive.

V and J are TRBV5-1 and TRBJ2-2; the match to TRBD1 covers 8 bases. This CDR3 region has 17 residues. Trimming at V came to 1 base and at J to 6 bases, leaving 11 bases not matched to a gene. Germline CDR1 reads SGHRS; CDR2 reads YFSETQ. The CDR3 DNA is TGCGCCAGCAGCTTGTTACAGGGGGTCGGATCGTCCGGGGAGCTGTTTTTT. Protein sequence: CASSLLQGVGSSGELFF.

This rearrangement joins TRBV2 to TRBJ2-1; TRBD2 matches 8 bases. The trim removed 6 bases at V and 2 bases at J, leaving 15 bases unmatched. Per germline, CDR1 SNHLY and CDR2 FYNNEI. The CDR3 is 18 residues long. The CDR3 is CASSSDPLLADTYNEQFF. CDR3 DNA sequence: TGTGCCAGCAGCAGTGACCCCCTACTAGCGGATACCTACAATGAGCAGTTCTTC. The complete variable domain, with remaining parts taken from reference TRBV2 and TRBJ2-1, reads EPEVTQTPSHQVTQMGQEVILRCVPISNHLYFYWYRQILGQKVEFLVSFYNNEISEKSEIFDDQFSVERPDGSNFTLKIRSTKLEDSAMYFCASSSDPLLADTYNEQFFGPGTRLTVL.

This clone was counted between two and nine times. V and J are TRBV28 and TRBJ1-2; unclear D gene. This CDR3 is 12 amino acids long. Germline-derived CDR1 and CDR2 are MDHEN and SYDVKM. Trimming stripped 6 bases from V and 5 bases from J, with 10 bases between. The CDR3, as DNA: TGTGCCAGCAGGAGGGAAGAGTATGGCTACACCTTC. Its protein product is CASRREEYGYTF.

The chain is built from TRBV5-6 and TRBJ2-7; TRBD2 aligns across 7 bases. CDR1 and CDR2 from the germline V gene are SGHDT and YYEEEE. The J segment lost 5 bases and the V segment lost 5 bases, leaving 7 bases of the junction unmatched. The CDR3 is 13 residues long. Here the CDR3 reads CASRGGGRNEQYF. As DNA, the CDR3 is TGTGCCAGCAGAGGCGGGGGAAGGAACGAGCAGTACTTC.

This clone occurred a few times. The chain is built from TRBV28 and TRBJ1-4; 10 nucleotides line up with TRBD1. V shed 4 bases, J shed 8 bases, and the junction held 1 base outside the gene matches. Per germline, CDR1 MDHEN and CDR2 SYDVKM. CDR3 length: 13 amino acids. CDR3 sequence (DNA): TGTGCCAGCAGTTCGGGACAGGGGGAAAAACTGTTTTTT. Its translation is CASSSGQGEKLFF.

The CDR3, as DNA: TGTGCCAGCAGCTTAGGCAGGGATAGCAATCAGCCCCAGCATTTT. This sequence encodes CASSLGRDSNQPQHF. V is TRBV7-9 and J is TRBJ1-5; weak D call: TRBD1 (5 bases). Trimming stripped 1 base from V and 0 bases from J, with 7 bases between. The CDR3 totals 15 residues. Germline CDR1 is SEHNR and CDR2 is FQNEAQ (reference sequence).

The genes are TRBV19 and TRBJ2-2, with TRBD2 as a possible D gene (6 bases). Trimming cost V 3 bases and J 3 bases, with 11 bases left between them. Germline V lookup: CDR1 LNHDA, CDR2 SQIVND (reference sequence). The CDR3 extends over 15 amino acids. The CDR3 spells CASSMEAGYTGELFF. The CDR3 DNA reads as TGTGCCAGTAGTATGGAGGCGGGGTACACCGGGGAGCTGTTTTTT.

V and J are TRBV28 and TRBJ1-4; D is unclear. The CDR3 runs to 14 residues. The V end was cut by 3 bases, the J end by 2 bases, with 7 bases between. The germline gives CDR1 MDHEN, CDR2 SYDVKM. The CDR3 coding sequence is TGTGCCAGCAGTTTTTGGCGGACTAATGAAAAACTGTTTTTT. It is translated as CASSFWRTNEKLFF.

J is TRBJ1-5 and V is TRBV7-9; D gene unclear. V lost 3 bases and J lost 2, with 5 bases in between. Germline CDR1 SEHNR, CDR2 FQNEAQ (reference sequence). This CDR3 is 13 amino acids long. In DNA, the CDR3 is TGTGCCAGCAGCTTGAGTGGCAATCAGCCCCAGCATTTT. This translates into CASSLSGNQPQHF.

The rearrangement uses TRBV9 and TRBJ2-3, with 8 bases matching TRBD1. CDR1 and CDR2 (germline): SGDLS, YYNGEE. V trimming: 3 bases; J trimming: 7 bases; junction bases outside the gene matches: 7. The CDR3 spans 14 residues. CDR3 amino acids: CASSGGQGGNTQYF. The CDR3 DNA sequence: TGTGCCAGCAGCGGAGGACAGGGTGGAAATACGCAGTATTTT.

The CDR3 nucleotides are TGTGCCAGCAGCCAGAGACAGGGGAGGTACGATGGCTACACCTTC. The encoded protein is CASSQRQGRYDGYTF. The J gene is TRBJ1-2, the V gene TRBV7-2, with 8 bases identical to TRBD1. Trimming at V came to 5 bases and at J to 6 bases, leaving 11 bases not matched to a gene. Per the germline V gene, CDR1 is SGHTA and CDR2 is FQGNSA. The CDR3 sequence is 15 residues long.

The V call is TRBV13, the J call TRBJ1-1, with a weak D call TRBD1 (6 bases). Germline V gene data show CDR1 as PRHDT and CDR2 as FYEKMQ (reference sequence). V was shortened by 3 bases and J by 4 bases, with 9 bases between the two germline ends. The CDR3 is 13 residues long. The CDR3, as DNA: TGTGCCAGCAGCTTCGGCAGGGGCACTGAAGCTTTCTTT. This codes for CASSFGRGTEAFF.

The rearrangement uses TRBV7-7 and TRBJ2-7; TRBD2 might be the D (6 bases). Trimming took 4 bases from V and 6 from J, leaving 10 bases between them. The CDR3 has 12 amino acids. Germline V gene sequence: CDR1 SSHAT, CDR2 FNYEAQ (reference sequence). CDR3 coding DNA: TGTGCCAGCAGCTCGGGAGTCGGCGAGCAGTACTTC. Its protein is CASSSGVGEQYF.

The rearrangement uses TRBV10-1 and TRBJ2-1, with a weak D call TRBD2 (7 bases). The CDR3 runs 16 residues. The germline CDR1 and CDR2 sequences are WNHNN and SYGVQD (reference sequence). Trimming removed 0 bases from V and 4 bases from J, with 13 bases in between. The CDR3 here is CASSESRGGAYNEQFF. DNA of the CDR3: TGCGCCAGCAGTGAGTCGAGGGGGGGGGCTTACAATGAGCAGTTCTTC.

The rearrangement links TRBV18 to TRBJ1-3; D ambiguous. Germline V gives CDR1 KGHSH, CDR2 LQKENI. The CDR3 runs to 16 residues. The V and J ends lost 3 bases and 4 bases respectively, with 16 bases between them. The CDR3 spells CASSPSEALTGNTIYF. The CDR3 bases are TGTGCCAGCTCACCGAGTGAGGCCTTAACCGGAAACACCATATATTTT.

V gene TRBV9 combines with J gene TRBJ1-4; D perhaps matches TRBD1 (5 bases). The CDR3 consists of 13 residues. The ends were cut back, 0 bases at V and 12 bases at J, with 12 bases in the middle. The germline V gene encodes CDR1 SGDLS and CDR2 YYNGEE. As DNA, the CDR3 is TGTGCCAGCAGCGTAGTTGACAGAACGGAACTGTTTTTT. Protein sequence: CASSVVDRTELFF. Filled out from reference TRBV9 and TRBJ1-4, the complete variable domain reads DSGVTQTPKHLITATGQRVTLRCSPRSGDLSVYWYQQSLDQGLQFLIQYYNGEERAKGNILERFSAQQFPDLHSELNLSSLELGDSALYFCASSVVDRTELFFGSGTQLSVL.

V gene TRBV7-2 combines with J gene TRBJ2-6, with D unresolved. The CDR3 spans 17 residues. The ends were cut back, 4 bases at V and 0 bases at J, with 13 bases in the middle. CDR1 and CDR2 from the germline V gene are SGHTA and FQGNSA. CDR3 amino acids: CASSYRSASSGANVLTF. In DNA, the CDR3 is TGTGCCAGCAGCTACCGGTCCGCGAGCTCTGGGGCCAACGTCCTGACTTTC.

This chain joins TRBV4-1 and TRBJ1-2; 9 nucleotides agree with TRBD1. Trimming at V came to 2 bases and at J to 5 bases, leaving 15 bases not matched to a gene. The CDR3 length is 18 residues. Germline-derived CDR1 and CDR2 are MGHRA and YSYEKL. This CDR3 is CASSQRRAGTGIAYGYTF. CDR3 sequence (DNA): TGCGCCAGCAGCCAAAGGCGAGCCGGGACAGGGATTGCTTATGGCTACACCTTC.

In its sample, this clone was seen a few times. V is TRBV6-6 and J is TRBJ2-7; a weak D match, TRBD2 (5 bases). The ends were cut back, 0 bases at V and 3 bases at J, with 15 bases in the middle. The CDR3 is 16 residues long. CDR1 MNHNY and CDR2 SVGAGI come from the germline V gene (reference sequence). CDR3 sequence reads: CASSYSNPSLLYEQYF. CDR3 nucleotide sequence: TGTGCCAGCAGTTACTCGAACCCTAGCTTACTCTACGAGCAGTACTTC.

The chain has TRBV25-1 and TRBJ1-6; TRBD1 might be the D (6 bases). The germline gives CDR1 MGHDK, CDR2 SYGVNS. CDR3 length: 16 residues. V was pared by 5 bases and J by 2 bases, with 13 bases between. The CDR3 here is CASSRTRTAYNSPLHF. In DNA, the CDR3 is TGTGCCAGCAGTCGGACGAGGACAGCCTATAATTCACCCCTCCACTTT.

The chain is built from TRBV27 and TRBJ2-3; possible D gene TRBD2, 5 bases. The CDR3 consists of 17 residues. Germline CDR1 is MNHEY and CDR2 is SMNVEV (reference sequence). Trimming removed 4 bases at V and 2 bases at J, with 19 bases between. CDR3 DNA: TGTGCCAGCAGTTACGCTCCACGTCGGGGTTACACAGATACGCAGTATTTT. This translates into CASSYAPRRGYTDTQYF.

The J gene is TRBJ2-3, the V gene TRBV2; 10 bases agree with TRBD2. Germline CDR1 is SNHLY and CDR2 is FYNNEI. Losses at the gene ends were 4 bases for V and 3 bases for J; bases not matched to a gene: 4. The CDR3 spans 15 residues. In DNA form, the CDR3 reads TGTGCCAGCAGTGCCCAGACTAGCGGGACAGATACGCAGTATTTT. Translated: CASSAQTSGTDTQYF.

J is TRBJ1-2 and V is TRBV10-1; 9 nucleotides agree with TRBD1. J lost 7 bases, V lost 3 bases, and 15 bases had no gene match. This CDR3 is 17 amino acids long. The germline V gene has CDR1 WNHNN and CDR2 SYGVQD (reference sequence). The CDR3 loop is CASSDRDRVISLRGYTF. The CDR3 DNA follows: TGCGCCAGCAGTGACAGGGACAGGGTAATCTCGTTACGTGGCTACACCTTC.

This clone occurred a few times. The chain combines TRBV6-5 with TRBJ2-7; 8 bases map to TRBD1. Trimming at V came to 4 bases and at J to 6 bases, leaving 8 bases not matched to a gene. This CDR3 region has 14 residues. The germline gives CDR1 MNHEY, CDR2 SVGAGI. DNA for the CDR3: TGTGCCAGCAGTTTGAGACAGGGGTTCGTCGAGCAGTACTTC. It is translated as CASSLRQGFVEQYF.

This rearrangement joins TRBV10-1 to TRBJ2-7, with D perhaps matching TRBD2 (6 bases). The CDR3 spans 14 residues. In germline, CDR1 is WNHNN, CDR2 SYGVQD (reference sequence). V was cut by 8 bases and J by 6 bases, with 20 bases left in between. In DNA form, the CDR3 reads TGCGCCAGCCGTTTGGGGACTGCCCCGTCCGAGCAGTACTTC. This translates into CASRLGTAPSEQYF.

J is TRBJ2-4 and V is TRBV4-1; 9 positions agree with TRBD1. V lost 4 bases, J lost 0 bases, and 4 bases stayed unmatched. The CDR3 has 16 residues. The germline CDR1 and CDR2 sequences are MGHRA and YSYEKL. The CDR3 region is CASSRGQGLAKNIQYF. CDR3 nucleotides: TGCGCCAGCAGCCGCGGACAGGGGCTAGCCAAAAACATTCAGTACTTC.

This clone was detected only a few times. This chain uses TRBV7-3 with TRBJ2-1, with D perhaps TRBD2 (6 bases). Trimming took 5 bases from V and 6 from J, leaving 14 bases between them. Germline V CDR1 and CDR2: SGHTA, FQGTGA. CDR3 length: 14 residues. As DNA, the CDR3 is TGTGCCAGCAGCGTAGTTCGGGACTCCAATGAGCAGTTCTTC. It specifies CASSVVRDSNEQFF.

The chain carries TRBV5-1 and TRBJ2-5; 13 bases are shared with TRBD2. CDR3 size: 17 residues. Germline CDR1 is SGHRS and CDR2 is YFSETQ. With 4 bases clipped from V and 5 bases from J, the junction kept 11 bases outside the gene matches. The CDR3: CASSLRTSGGISETQYF. The DNA for the CDR3 is TGCGCCAGCAGCCTACGGACTAGCGGGGGAATATCGGAGACCCAGTACTTC.

As DNA, the CDR3 is TGTGCCAGCAAGCACCGGGACAGGGTGGCCTATGGCTACACCTTC. It yields the protein CASKHRDRVAYGYTF. The genes are TRBV28 and TRBJ1-2; 9 positions agree with TRBD1. Looked up from germline, CDR1 is MDHEN and CDR2 is SYDVKM. The CDR3 loop spans 15 amino acids. V lost 7 bases and J lost 4; bases outside the gene matches: 10.

The J gene is TRBJ1-2, the V gene TRBV5-1; D not certain. Looked up from germline, CDR1 is SGHRS and CDR2 is YFSETQ. This CDR3 has 14 amino acids. With 0 bases removed from V and 7 bases from J, the gap between germline ends came to 13 bases. The chain's CDR3 is CASSLDEGSLGYTF. For the CDR3, the DNA is TGCGCCAGCAGCTTGGATGAAGGGAGTCTTGGCTACACCTTC.

CDR3 in amino acids: CASRKGTSSPTQYF. In DNA, the CDR3 is TGTGCCAGCAGGAAGGGGACTAGCTCTCCTACCCAGTACTTC. The V gene is TRBV6-5, the J gene TRBJ2-5, with TRBD2 matching over 9 bases. V gave up 6 bases and J gave up 8 bases; unmatched junction bases: 10. The germline V gene encodes CDR1 MNHEY and CDR2 SVGAGI. CDR3 length: 14 residues.